These 24 T cell receptor beta chains came from one sample sequenced in a study of blood T cell repertoires in COVID-19. TCRdb's table, derived via immunoSEQ multiplex PCR, lists solely in-frame clones and lacks some. The sample holds about 220,000 clones, 80% seen once. Sequencing was carried out using peripheral blood. The receptor source for this set is a human donor in a cohort sampled during active COVID-19.

This chain connects TRBV28 to TRBJ1-2; D may be TRBD1 (6 bases). CDR3 length: 16 residues. The V end lost 10 bases, the J end lost 1 base, and 22 bases lay between the germline ends. In germline, CDR1 is MDHEN, CDR2 SYDVKM. The CDR3 DNA sequence: TGTGCCACCGGGGGGGCCACGGGAGGACGTAACTATGGCTACACCTTC. Its translation is CATGGATGGRNYGYTF.

CDR3 DNA sequence: TGTGCCAGCCGGGGAGCCCACAATGAGCAGTTCTTC. It is translated as CASRGAHNEQFF. This chain connects TRBV7-2 to TRBJ2-1, with TRBD2 as a possible D gene (5 bases). Germline assignment: CDR1 SGHTA and CDR2 FQGNSA. There are 12 residues in the CDR3. V gave up 8 bases and J gave up 5 bases, with 10 bases separating them.

This sequence joins TRBV27 and TRBJ2-1; D gene uncertain. This CDR3 has 12 amino acids. Per germline, CDR1 MNHEY and CDR2 SMNVEV (reference sequence). V dropped 5 bases and J dropped 3 bases, with 5 bases sitting between them. The CDR3, as DNA: TGTGCCAGCAGTGTCGGCTACAATGAGCAGTTCTTC. Its translation: CASSVGYNEQFF.

This chain links TRBV6-5 with TRBJ1-1, with D maybe TRBD1 (6 bases). Per the germline V gene, CDR1 is MNHEY and CDR2 is SVGAGI. Trimming took 0 bases from V and 5 from J, leaving 13 bases between them. This CDR3 comprises 15 residues. Written as DNA, the CDR3 is TGTGCCAGCAGTTACTCGACGACAGGAGGTACTGAAGCTTTCTTT. As protein: CASSYSTTGGTEAFF.

This chain links TRBV5-1 with TRBJ2-1; 9 bases map to TRBD1. The germline gives CDR1 SGHRS, CDR2 YFSETQ. V dropped 5 bases and J dropped 3; count of bases not matched to a gene: 3. The CDR3 covers 14 residues. DNA of the CDR3: TGCGCCAGCAGGACGACAGGGGGCTACAATGAGCAGTTCTTC. It is translated as CASRTTGGYNEQFF.

The chain links TRBV7-9 to TRBJ2-7; 8 bases line up with TRBD2. Germline trimming cut 4 bases from V and 1 base from J; bases unmatched to any gene: 6. Germline loops: CDR1 SEHNR, CDR2 FQNEAQ (reference sequence). The CDR3 is 15 amino acids. Here the CDR3 DNA reads TGTGCCAGCAGCTCATTCCGGGGGGGATCCTACGAGCAGTACTTC. Its protein is CASSSFRGGSYEQYF.

The rearrangement uses TRBV7-6 and TRBJ2-3, with 12 bases matching TRBD2. Trimming cost V 8 bases and J 4 bases; bases outside gene matches: 7. Germline CDR1 is SGHVS and CDR2 is FNYEAQ. The CDR3 extends over 15 amino acids. The CDR3 reads CASQPRTSGADTQYF. In nucleotides, the CDR3 is TGTGCCAGCCAGCCCCGGACTAGCGGGGCAGATACGCAGTATTTT.

The chain recombines TRBV4-2 with TRBJ2-2, with 9 bases aligning to TRBD1. Losses at the gene ends were 3 bases for V and 7 bases for J; bases not matched to a gene: 6. Germline V CDR1 and CDR2: LGHNA, YNFKEQ. The CDR3 totals 15 residues. The DNA of the CDR3 is TGTGCCAGCAGCCAGACAGGGGGTACAAGCGGGGAGCTGTTTTTT. This translates into CASSQTGGTSGELFF.

This sequence joins TRBV3-1 (or the pseudogene TRBV3-2) and TRBJ1-2; TRBD1 might be the D (6 bases). The CDR3 spans 13 residues. V was trimmed by 6 bases and J by 8 bases, leaving 16 bases between them. CDR1 is LGHDT and CDR2 is YNNKEL in the germline V gene (reference sequence). CDR3 amino acids: CASSPRGTAGYTF. In nucleotides, the CDR3 is TGTGCCAGCAGTCCTAGGGGGACCGCGGGCTACACCTTC.

The V and J genes are TRBV6-4 and TRBJ2-3; maybe TRBD2 (5 bases). The CDR3 runs to 13 residues. Per germline, CDR1 MRHNA and CDR2 SNTAGT. Trimming cost V 3 bases and J 6 bases, with 10 bases left between them. The CDR3, as DNA: TGTGCCAGCAGTGATGGTAGCGTCGATACGCAGTATTTT. Its protein product is CASSDGSVDTQYF.

This chain links TRBV28 with TRBJ1-4; 8 positions agree with TRBD1. The germline gives CDR1 MDHEN, CDR2 SYDVKM. This CDR3 has 15 amino acids. J was trimmed by 1 base and V by 6 bases; bases with no gene match: 4. The CDR3 is CASSFDRGTNEKLFF. The CDR3 region has the DNA TGTGCCAGCAGCTTCGACAGGGGAACTAATGAAAAACTGTTTTTT.

V is TRBV19 and J is TRBJ2-1; TRBD1 agrees at 7 bases. CDR3 size: 16 residues. The V gene end was trimmed by 3 bases and the J gene end by 2 bases; junction bases not matched to a gene: 7. Germline CDR1 LNHDA, CDR2 SQIVND (reference sequence). This chain's CDR3 is CASSIVQGFTYNEQFF. In nucleotides, the CDR3 is TGTGCCAGTAGTATCGTACAGGGGTTTACCTACAATGAGCAGTTCTTC.

The V call is TRBV5-1, the J call TRBJ2-3, with 7 bases lining up with TRBD2. The germline gives CDR1 SGHRS, CDR2 YFSETQ. There are 16 residues in the CDR3. J gave up 4 bases and V 0 bases, and 8 bases lay outside the gene matches. The chain's CDR3 is CASSLEGGSSADTQYF. As DNA, the CDR3 is TGCGCCAGCAGCTTGGAGGGCGGGAGTTCCGCAGATACGCAGTATTTT.

CDR3 DNA sequence: TGTGCCAGCAGCCAAGACAGGGTCGGCGAGACCCAGTACTTC. Translation: CASSQDRVGETQYF. V and J are TRBV4-2 and TRBJ2-5; tentatively, D is TRBD1 (5 bases). The germline V and J ends were trimmed by 0 bases and 5 bases, with 10 bases remaining between them. CDR3 length: 14 residues. Germline V gene sequence: CDR1 LGHNA, CDR2 YNFKEQ.

The chain uses TRBV9 and TRBJ1-2, with TRBD1 matching 7 bases. V lost 1 base, J lost 5 bases, and 2 bases stayed unmatched. This CDR3 region has 13 residues. Germline assignment: CDR1 SGDLS and CDR2 YYNGEE. The CDR3 DNA follows: TGTGCCAGCAGCGTAACAGGGGTGTATGGCTACACCTTC. Protein product: CASSVTGVYGYTF.

The chain combines TRBV4-1 with TRBJ1-2, with D tentatively TRBD1 (6 bases). CDR1 is MGHRA, CDR2 YSYEKL, per germline. The V and J ends lost 0 bases and 0 bases respectively, with 20 bases between them. The CDR3 has 19 amino acids. The CDR3 spells CASSQDQWGPGPPNYGYTF. The CDR3 bases are TGCGCCAGCAGCCAAGACCAATGGGGGCCGGGGCCACCTAACTATGGCTACACCTTC.

The chain is built from TRBV14 and TRBJ1-6, with D possibly being TRBD1 (5 bases). Trimming stripped 5 bases from V and 14 bases from J, with 22 bases between. The CDR3 is made up of 15 amino acids. From germline, CDR1 is SGHDN and CDR2 FVKESK. The CDR3 sequence: CASSSRGTGISALHF. Here the CDR3 DNA reads TGTGCCAGCAGCTCCCGGGGGACGGGTATTTCGGCCCTCCACTTT.

The rearrangement links TRBV5-6 to TRBJ1-5; TRBD1 matches at 10 bases. The ends lost 4 bases at V and 3 bases at J; junction bases unmatched: 7. Germline V CDR1 and CDR2: SGHDT, YYEEEE. CDR3 length equals 16 residues. Written as DNA, the CDR3 is TGTGCCAGCAGCCGTCTCGGGACAGGGGACAATCAGCCCCAGCATTTT. It codes for CASSRLGTGDNQPQHF.

In DNA, the CDR3 is TGTGCCAGCAGTAATCAAAGGTCAGGTGGAGAGACCCAGTACTTC. Translated, it gives CASSNQRSGGETQYF. V usage is TRBV6-5 and J usage is TRBJ2-5; D is unclear. This CDR3 comprises 15 residues. V lost 5 bases to trimming and J lost 4 bases, with 17 bases between them. Germline-derived CDR1 and CDR2 are MNHEY and SVGAGI.

DNA of the CDR3: TGTGCCAGCAGGCCAGACCGACAGGTGTATGGCTACACCTTC. This encodes CASRPDRQVYGYTF. V usage is TRBV25-1 and J usage is TRBJ1-2; TRBD1 is a possible D gene (6 bases). The ends were cut back, 6 bases at V and 5 bases at J, with 16 bases in the middle. Germline V CDR1 and CDR2: MGHDK, SYGVNS. CDR3 length: 14 residues.

The gene calls are TRBV7-9 and TRBJ2-7, with D maybe TRBD2 (6 bases). The CDR3 consists of 13 residues. Per germline, CDR1 SEHNR and CDR2 FQNEAQ (reference sequence). With 4 bases removed from V and 2 bases from J, the gap between germline ends came to 9 bases. DNA of the CDR3: TGTGCCAGCAGCTCAGGGAGGACCTACGAGCAGTACTTC. It is translated as CASSSGRTYEQYF.

This clone was seen once. The CDR3 DNA is TGTGCCATCAGTGAGTCGAATCCAGGGCGCTCTGGAAACACCATATATTTT. Encoded protein: CAISESNPGRSGNTIYF. The chain employs TRBV10-3 and TRBJ1-3, with D maybe TRBD1 (5 bases). From germline, CDR1 is ENHRY and CDR2 SYGVKD. There are 17 residues in the CDR3. V was pared by 0 bases and J by 0 bases, with 12 bases between.

This clone was detected many times. The J gene is TRBJ2-7, the V gene TRBV18, with D hard to call. Germline CDR1 reads KGHSH; CDR2 reads LQKENI. CDR3 length: 14 amino acids. V dropped 2 bases and J dropped 3 bases, with 11 bases sitting between them. CDR3 protein: CASSPGVGGYEQYF. The CDR3 DNA reads as TGTGCCAGCTCACCAGGAGTTGGCGGCTACGAGCAGTACTTC.

This clone was observed a few times. Other DNA sequences in this sample translate to the same CDR3. V gene TRBV19 combines with J gene TRBJ1-5; no clear D. CDR1 is LNHDA, CDR2 SQIVND, per germline (reference sequence). The ends were cut back, 3 bases at V and 3 bases at J, with 6 bases in the middle. The length of the CDR3 is 13 residues. CDR3 nucleotide sequence: TGTGCCAGTAGTATCAGATTCAATCAGCCCCAGCATTTT. Residues: CASSIRFNQPQHF.